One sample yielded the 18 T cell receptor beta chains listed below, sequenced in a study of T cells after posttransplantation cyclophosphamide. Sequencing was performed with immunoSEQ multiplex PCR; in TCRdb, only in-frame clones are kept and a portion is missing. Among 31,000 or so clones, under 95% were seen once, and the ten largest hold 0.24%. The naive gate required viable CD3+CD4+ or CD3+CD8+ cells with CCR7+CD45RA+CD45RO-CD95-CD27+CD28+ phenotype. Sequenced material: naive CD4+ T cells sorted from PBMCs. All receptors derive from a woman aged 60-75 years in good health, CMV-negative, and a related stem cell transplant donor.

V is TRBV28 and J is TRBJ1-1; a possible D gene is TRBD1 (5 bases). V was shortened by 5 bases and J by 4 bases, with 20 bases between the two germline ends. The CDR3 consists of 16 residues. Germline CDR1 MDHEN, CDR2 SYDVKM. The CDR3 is CASSPSLGRGSTEAFF. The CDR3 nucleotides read TGTGCCAGCAGTCCCTCTCTAGGGCGGGGGAGCACTGAAGCTTTCTTT.

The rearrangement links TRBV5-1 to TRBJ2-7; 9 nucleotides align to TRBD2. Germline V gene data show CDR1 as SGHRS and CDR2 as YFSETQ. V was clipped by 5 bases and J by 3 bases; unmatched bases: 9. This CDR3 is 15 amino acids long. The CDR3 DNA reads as TGCGCCAGCAGTGGTAATGCGGGAGGGGGCTACGAGCAGTACTTC. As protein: CASSGNAGGGYEQYF.

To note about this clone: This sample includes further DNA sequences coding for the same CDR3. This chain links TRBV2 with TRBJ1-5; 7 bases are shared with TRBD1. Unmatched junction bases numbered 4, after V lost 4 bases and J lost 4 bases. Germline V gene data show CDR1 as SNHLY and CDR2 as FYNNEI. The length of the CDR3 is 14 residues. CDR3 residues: CASSGQGGNQPQHF. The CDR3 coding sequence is TGTGCCAGCAGTGGACAGGGCGGGAATCAGCCCCAGCATTTT. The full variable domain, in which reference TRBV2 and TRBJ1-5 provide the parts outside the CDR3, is EPEVTQTPSHQVTQMGQEVILRCVPISNHLYFYWYRQILGQKVEFLVSFYNNEISEKSEIFDDQFSVERPDGSNFTLKIRSTKLEDSAMYFCASSGQGGNQPQHFGDGTRLSIL.

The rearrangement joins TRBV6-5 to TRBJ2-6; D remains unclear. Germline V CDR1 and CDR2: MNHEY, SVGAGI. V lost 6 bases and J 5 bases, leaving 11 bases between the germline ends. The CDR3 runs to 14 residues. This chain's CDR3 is CASSAITRANVLTF. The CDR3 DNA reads TGTGCCAGCAGCGCGATTACTAGGGCCAACGTCCTGACTTTC.

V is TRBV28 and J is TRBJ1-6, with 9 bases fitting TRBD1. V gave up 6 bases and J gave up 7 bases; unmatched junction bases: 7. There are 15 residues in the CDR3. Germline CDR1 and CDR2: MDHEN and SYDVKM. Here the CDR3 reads CASSRTGGVNSPLHF. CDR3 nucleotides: TGTGCCAGCAGCCGCACAGGGGGCGTAAATTCACCCCTCCACTTT.

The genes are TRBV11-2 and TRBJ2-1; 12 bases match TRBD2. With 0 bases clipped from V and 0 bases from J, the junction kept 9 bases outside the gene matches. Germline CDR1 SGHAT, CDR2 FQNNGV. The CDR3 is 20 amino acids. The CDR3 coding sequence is TGTGCCAGCAGCTTAGATGGCCTAGCGGGGGGGCCGGTCTCCTACAATGAGCAGTTCTTC. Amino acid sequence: CASSLDGLAGGPVSYNEQFF.

The CDR3 region has the DNA TGTGCCAGCAGACCCCCCAGCATCCGTAGCAGCGAGCAGTACTTC. It encodes CASRPPSIRSSEQYF. The rearrangement uses TRBV28 and TRBJ2-5; D is undetermined. The closer fit of TRBJ2-7 to the DNA end suggests the J call may be wrong. This CDR3 has 15 amino acids. Per the germline V gene, CDR1 is MDHEN and CDR2 is SYDVKM.

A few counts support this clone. This CDR3 reads CASSLEQGNTIYF. The CDR3 coding sequence is TGTGCCAGCAGTTTAGAACAGGGAAACACCATATATTTT. The chain is built from TRBV28 and TRBJ1-3; D remains unclear. Germline V lookup: CDR1 MDHEN, CDR2 SYDVKM. V dropped 2 bases and J dropped 4 bases, with 6 bases sitting between them. The CDR3 has 13 residues.

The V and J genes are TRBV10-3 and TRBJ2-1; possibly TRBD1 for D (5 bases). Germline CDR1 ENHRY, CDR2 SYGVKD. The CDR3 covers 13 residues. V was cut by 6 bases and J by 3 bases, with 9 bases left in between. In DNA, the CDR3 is TGTGCCATCAGGGCAGGGTTCTACAATGAGCAGTTCTTC. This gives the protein CAIRAGFYNEQFF.

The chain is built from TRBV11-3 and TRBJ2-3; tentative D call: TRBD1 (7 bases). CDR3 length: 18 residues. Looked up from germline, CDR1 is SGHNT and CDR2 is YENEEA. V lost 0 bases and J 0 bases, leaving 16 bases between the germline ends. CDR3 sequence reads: CASSLDGGTDTSTDTQYF. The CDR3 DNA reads TGTGCCAGCAGCTTAGACGGAGGGACAGACACTAGCACAGATACGCAGTATTTT.

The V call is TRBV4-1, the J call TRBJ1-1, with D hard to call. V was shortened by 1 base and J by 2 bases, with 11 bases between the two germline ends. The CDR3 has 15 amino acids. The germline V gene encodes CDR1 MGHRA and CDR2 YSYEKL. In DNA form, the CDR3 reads TGCGCCAGCAGCCAAGCGACTAGTAGAAACACTGAAGCTTTCTTT. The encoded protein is CASSQATSRNTEAFF.

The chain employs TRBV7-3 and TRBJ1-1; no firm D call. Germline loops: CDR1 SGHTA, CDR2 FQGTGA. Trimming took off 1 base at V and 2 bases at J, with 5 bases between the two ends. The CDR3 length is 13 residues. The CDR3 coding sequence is TGTGCCAGCAGCTTAATGGCAAACACTGAAGCTTTCTTT. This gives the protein CASSLMANTEAFF.

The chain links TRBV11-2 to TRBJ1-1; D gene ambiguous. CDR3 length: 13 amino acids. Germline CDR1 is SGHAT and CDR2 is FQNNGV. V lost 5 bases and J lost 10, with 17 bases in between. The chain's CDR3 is CASSPREGDGAFF. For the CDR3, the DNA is TGTGCCAGCAGCCCCAGAGAGGGCGACGGAGCTTTCTTT.

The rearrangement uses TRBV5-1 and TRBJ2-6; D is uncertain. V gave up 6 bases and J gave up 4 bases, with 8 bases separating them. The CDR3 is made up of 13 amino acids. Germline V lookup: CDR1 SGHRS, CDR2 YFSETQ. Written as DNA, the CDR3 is TGCGCCAGCACCTTCGTAGGGGCCAACGTCCTGACTTTC. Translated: CASTFVGANVLTF.

The chain's CDR3 is CSGGETQYF. The CDR3 bases are TGCAGCGGCGGTGAGACCCAGTACTTC. The genes are TRBV29-1 and TRBJ2-5; no definite D call. The CDR3 spans 9 residues. Germline V CDR1 and CDR2: SQVTM, ANQGSEA. V was trimmed by 7 bases and J by 5 bases, leaving 5 bases between them. The whole variable domain, remainder taken from reference TRBV29-1 and TRBJ2-5, is SAVISQKPSRDICQRGTSLTIQCQVDSQVTMMFWYRQQPGQSLTLIATANQGSEATYESGFVIDKFPISRPNLTFSTLTVSNMSPEDSSIYLCSGGETQYFGPGTRLLVL.

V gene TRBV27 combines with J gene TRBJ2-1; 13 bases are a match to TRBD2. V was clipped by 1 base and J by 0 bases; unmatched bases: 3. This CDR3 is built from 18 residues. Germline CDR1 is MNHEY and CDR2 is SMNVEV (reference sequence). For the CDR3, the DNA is TGTGCCAGCAGTTTATTGAGGACTAGCGGGGGCTCCTACAATGAGCAGTTCTTC. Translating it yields CASSLLRTSGGSYNEQFF.

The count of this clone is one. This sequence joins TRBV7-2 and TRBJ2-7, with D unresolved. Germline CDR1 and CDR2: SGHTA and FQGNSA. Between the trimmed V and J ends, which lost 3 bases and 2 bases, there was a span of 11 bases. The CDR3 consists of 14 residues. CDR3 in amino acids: CASSLALSPYEQYF. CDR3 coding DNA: TGTGCCAGCAGCTTGGCCCTGTCTCCCTACGAGCAGTACTTC.

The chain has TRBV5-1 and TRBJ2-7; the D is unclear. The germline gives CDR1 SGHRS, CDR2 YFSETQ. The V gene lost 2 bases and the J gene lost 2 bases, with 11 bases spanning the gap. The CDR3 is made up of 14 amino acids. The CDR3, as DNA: TGCGCCAGCAGCTTCACATTCAGCGCCTACGAGCAGTACTTC. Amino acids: CASSFTFSAYEQYF.